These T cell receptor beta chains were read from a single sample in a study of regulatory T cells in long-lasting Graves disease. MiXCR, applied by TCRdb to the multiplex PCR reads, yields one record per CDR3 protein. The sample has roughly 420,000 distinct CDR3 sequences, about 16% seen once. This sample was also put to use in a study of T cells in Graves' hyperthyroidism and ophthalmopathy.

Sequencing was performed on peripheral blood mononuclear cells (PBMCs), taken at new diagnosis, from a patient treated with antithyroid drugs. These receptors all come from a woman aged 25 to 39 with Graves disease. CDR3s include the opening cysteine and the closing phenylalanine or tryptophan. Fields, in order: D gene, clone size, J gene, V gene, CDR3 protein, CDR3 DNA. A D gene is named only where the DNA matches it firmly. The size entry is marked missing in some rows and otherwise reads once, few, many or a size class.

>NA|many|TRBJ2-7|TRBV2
CASSEQFHEQYF
TGTGCCAGCAGTGAACAGTTCCACGAGCAGTACTTC
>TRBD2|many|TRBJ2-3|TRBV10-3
CAIKRESTDTQYF
TGTGCCATAAAGCGGGAGAGCACAGATACGCAGTATTTT
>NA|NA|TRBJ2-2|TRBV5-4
CATKISANTGELFF
TGTGCCACGAAAATTAGCGCGAACACCGGGGAGCTGTTTTTT
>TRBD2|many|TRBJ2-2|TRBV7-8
CASSPSGSRPGELFF
TGTGCCAGCAGCCCTAGCGGGAGTCGCCCCGGGGAGCTGTTTTTT
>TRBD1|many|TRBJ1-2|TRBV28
CASSSTGLGGYTF
TGTGCCAGCAGTTCGACAGGGTTGGGTGGCTACACCTTC
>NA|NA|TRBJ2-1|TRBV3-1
CASSLSTTLPSVNEQFF
TGTGCCAGCAGCCTAAGCACGACATTGCCATCGGTCAATGAGCAGTTCTTC
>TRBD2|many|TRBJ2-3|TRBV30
CAWSGLAGGPTDTQYF
TGTGCCTGGAGTGGATTAGCGGGAGGGCCCACAGATACGCAGTATTTT
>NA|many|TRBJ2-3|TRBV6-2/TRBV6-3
CATEQGITTDTQYF
TGTGCCACCGAGCAGGGAATAACCACAGATACGCAGTATTTT
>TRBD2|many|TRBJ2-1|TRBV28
CASSFAGDNEQFF
TGTGCCAGCAGTTTTGCGGGGGACAATGAGCAGTTCTTC
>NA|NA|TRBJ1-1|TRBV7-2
CASMLRGVDTEAFF
TGTGCCAGCATGCTAAGGGGGGTGGACACTGAAGCTTTCTTT
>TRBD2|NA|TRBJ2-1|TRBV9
CASSTSGRTYEQFF
TGTGCCAGCAGCACTAGCGGGAGGACCTATGAGCAGTTCTTC
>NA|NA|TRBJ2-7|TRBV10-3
CASGRAEPYEQYF
TGTGCCAGCGGGCGAGCGGAGCCCTACGAGCAGTACTTC
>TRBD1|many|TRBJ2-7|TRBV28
CASTTYGTGGYESYEQYF
TGTGCCAGCACCACATATGGGACAGGGGGTTACGAGTCCTACGAGCAGTACTTC
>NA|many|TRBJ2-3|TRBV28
CASSLSASDTQYF
TGTGCCAGCAGTTTATCAGCATCAGATACGCAGTATTTT
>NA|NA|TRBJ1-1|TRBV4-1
CASSQDYMMNTEAFF
TGCGCCAGCAGCCAAGATTACATGATGAACACTGAAGCTTTCTTT
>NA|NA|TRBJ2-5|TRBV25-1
CASTGLGSGETQYF
TGTGCCAGCACGGGCCTCGGGAGCGGGGAGACCCAGTACTTC
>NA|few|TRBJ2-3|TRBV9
CASSVSAPDTDTQYF
TGTGCCAGCAGCGTCTCCGCCCCGGACACAGATACGCAGTATTTT
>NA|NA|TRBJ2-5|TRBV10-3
CATQLGPGGQETQYF
TGTGCCACCCAACTAGGGCCCGGAGGGCAAGAGACCCAGTACTTC
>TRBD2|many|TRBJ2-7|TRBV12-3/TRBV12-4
CASSLISAGGYEQYF
TGTGCCAGCAGTTTAATCAGTGCGGGAGGGTACGAACAGTACTTC
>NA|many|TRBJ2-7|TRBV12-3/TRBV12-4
CASSRWGDGTYEQYF
TGTGCCAGCAGCCGATGGGGGGACGGCACCTACGAGCAGTACTTC
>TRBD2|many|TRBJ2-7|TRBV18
CASSPSRAGAYEQYF
TGTGCCAGCTCACCGAGTCGAGCGGGAGCCTACGAGCAGTACTTC
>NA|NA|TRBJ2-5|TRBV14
CASSPRQFKETQYF
TGTGCCAGCAGCCCCCGACAGTTTAAAGAGACCCAGTACTTC
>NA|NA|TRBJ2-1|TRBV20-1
CSAPTGGMSSYNEQFF
TGCAGTGCCCCCACCGGCGGAATGAGCTCCTACAATGAGCAGTTCTTC
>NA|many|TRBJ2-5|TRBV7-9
CASSVPGTPERGQYF
TGTGCCAGCAGCGTACCCGGGACCCCCGAGAGGGGCCAGTACTTC
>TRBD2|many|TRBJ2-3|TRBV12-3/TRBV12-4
CASSPAGGRDTQYF
TGTGCCAGCAGCCCAGCGGGAGGGCGAGATACGCAGTATTTT
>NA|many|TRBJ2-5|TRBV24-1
CATSDLEGTSEETQYF
TGTGCCACCAGTGATTTGGAGGGGACAAGCGAAGAGACCCAGTACTTC
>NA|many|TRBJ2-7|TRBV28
CASSSTGTGGEQYF
TGTGCCAGCAGCTCTACAGGGACTGGTGGCGAGCAGTACTTC
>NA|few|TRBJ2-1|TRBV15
CATSRDTAAYNEQFF
TGTGCCACCAGCAGGGATACAGCCGCCTACAATGAGCAGTTCTTC
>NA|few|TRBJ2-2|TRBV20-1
CSAREEPGLGSPRSNTGELFF
TGCAGTGCTAGAGAGGAGCCGGGACTCGGGTCCCCGAGATCGAACACCGGGGAGCTGTTTTTT
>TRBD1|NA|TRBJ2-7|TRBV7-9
CASSQHRTGDEQYF
TGTGCCAGCAGCCAACACCGGACAGGGGACGAGCAGTACTTC
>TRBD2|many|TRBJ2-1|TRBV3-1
CASSQEYIAGRNEQFF
TGTGCCAGCAGCCAAGAGTATATAGCGGGTCGCAATGAGCAGTTCTTC
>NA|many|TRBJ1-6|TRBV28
CASSPPGLGALHF
TGTGCCAGCAGTCCCCCTGGCTTAGGGGCCCTCCACTTT
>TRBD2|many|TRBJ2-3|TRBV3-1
CASSQALAGEITDTQYF
TGTGCCAGCAGCCAAGCACTAGCGGGAGAGATCACAGATACGCAGTATTTT
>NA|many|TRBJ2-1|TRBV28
CASSLIRAKDNEQFF
TGTGCCAGCAGTCTAATAAGAGCAAAGGACAATGAGCAGTTCTTC
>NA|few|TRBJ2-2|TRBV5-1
CASSLDVGELFF
TGCGCCAGCAGCTTGGACGTCGGGGAGCTGTTTTTT
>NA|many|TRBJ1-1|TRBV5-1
CASRSGSEAFF
TGCGCCAGCAGATCTGGGTCGGAAGCTTTCTTT
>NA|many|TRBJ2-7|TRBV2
CASNIRTGTYEQYF
TGTGCCAGCAATATCAGGACGGGAACCTACGAGCAGTACTTC
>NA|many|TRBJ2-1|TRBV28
CASKQHVGGQDEQFF
TGTGCCAGCAAGCAACATGTCGGGGGGCAAGATGAGCAGTTCTTC
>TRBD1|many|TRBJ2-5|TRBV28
CASSQNRGRLETQYF
TGTGCCAGCAGTCAAAACAGGGGGCGACTTGAGACCCAGTACTTC
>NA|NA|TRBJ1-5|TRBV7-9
CASSNLDQPQHF
TGTGCCAGCAGCAACCTCGATCAGCCCCAGCATTTT
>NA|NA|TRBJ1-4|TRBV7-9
CASSLGQVEEKLFF
TGTGCCAGCAGCTTAGGACAGGTGGAAGAAAAACTGTTTTTT
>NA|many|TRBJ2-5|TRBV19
CATRGSQETQYF
TGTGCCACCCGGGGGAGCCAAGAGACCCAGTACTTC
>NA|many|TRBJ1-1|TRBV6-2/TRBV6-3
CASSSGRENTEAFF
TGTGCCAGCAGTTCCGGACGGGAAAACACTGAAGCTTTCTTT
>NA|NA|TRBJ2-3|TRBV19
CASSIIAEGTDTQYF
TGTGCCAGTAGTATAATAGCGGAGGGGACAGATACGCAGTATTTT
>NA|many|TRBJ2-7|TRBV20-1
CSARDQQRNYEQYF
TGCAGTGCTAGAGATCAGCAGCGGAACTACGAGCAGTACTTC
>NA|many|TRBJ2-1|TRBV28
CASSTGPGTPVGDEQFF
TGTGCCAGCAGCACAGGGCCCGGGACACCGGTGGGTGATGAGCAGTTCTTC
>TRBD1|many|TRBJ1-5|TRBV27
CASSPSGQGPKQSQPQHF
TGTGCCAGCAGTCCGTCGGGACAGGGGCCAAAACAAAGTCAGCCCCAGCATTTT
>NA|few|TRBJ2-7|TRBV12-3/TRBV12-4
CASSKDYEQYF
TGTGCCAGCAGTAAAGATTACGAGCAGTACTTC